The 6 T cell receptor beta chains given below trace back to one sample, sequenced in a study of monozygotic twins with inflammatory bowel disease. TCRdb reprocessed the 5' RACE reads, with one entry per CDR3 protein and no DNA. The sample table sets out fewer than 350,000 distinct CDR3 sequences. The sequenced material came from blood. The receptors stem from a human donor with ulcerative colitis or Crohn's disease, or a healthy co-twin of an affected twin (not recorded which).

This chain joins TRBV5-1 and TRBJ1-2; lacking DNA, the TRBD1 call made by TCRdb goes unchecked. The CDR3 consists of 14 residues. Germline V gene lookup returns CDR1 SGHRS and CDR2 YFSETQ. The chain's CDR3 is CASSKGQGDYGYTF.

CDR3 region: CASSFVDIGSGANVLTF. V and J are TRBV5-1 and TRBJ2-6; there is no DNA to check the TCRdb D call of TRBD1. This CDR3 has 17 residues. Per the germline V gene, CDR1 is SGHRS and CDR2 is YFSETQ.

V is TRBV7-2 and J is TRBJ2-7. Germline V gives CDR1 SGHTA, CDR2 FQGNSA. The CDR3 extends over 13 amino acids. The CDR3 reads CASSLGQIYEQYF.

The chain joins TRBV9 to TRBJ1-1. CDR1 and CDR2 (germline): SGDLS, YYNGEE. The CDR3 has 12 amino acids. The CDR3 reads CASSLMDVEAFF.

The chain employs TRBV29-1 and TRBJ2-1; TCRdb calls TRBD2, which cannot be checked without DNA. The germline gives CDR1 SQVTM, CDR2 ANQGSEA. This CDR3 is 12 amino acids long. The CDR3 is CSVGGLETEQFF.

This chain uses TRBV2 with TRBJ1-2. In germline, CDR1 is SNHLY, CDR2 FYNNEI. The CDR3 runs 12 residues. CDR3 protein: CASSEGFFGYTF.